This is a list of T cell receptor beta chains from one sample in a study of cytomegalovirus exposure and HLA in healthy donors. Some clones are missing from TCRdb's copy, which holds only in-frame ones; the method was immunoSEQ multiplex PCR. The data hold 140,000 to 150,000 clones, with around 79% observed a single time. The sample comprised PBMCs. The receptors derive from a male donor in good health and CMV-seronegative. CDR3s include the opening cysteine and the closing phenylalanine or tryptophan. D genes are given only for firm matches. Clone size appears in some rows only: once, few, many, or a class for an expanded clone.

TRBV7-9	.	TRBJ1-2	TRBD1	CASSIGQGASEGYTF	TGTGCCAGCAGCATTGGACAGGGGGCTTCTGAGGGCTACACCTTC
TRBV7-9	.	TRBJ2-2	.	CASSLSFQPGGELFF	TGTGCCAGCAGCTTAAGTTTCCAGCCGGGCGGGGAGCTGTTTTTT
TRBV15	.	TRBJ2-7	TRBD2	CATSREVSGGGSYEQYF	TGTGCCACCAGCAGAGAGGTTAGCGGGGGGGGATCATACGAGCAGTACTTC
TRBV5-1	.	TRBJ2-5	TRBD1	CASSFRQGSETQYF	TGCGCCAGCAGCTTCCGACAGGGTTCGGAGACCCAGTACTTC
TRBV15	.	TRBJ1-2	TRBD1	CATSRVRDSLKGDGYTF	TGTGCCACCAGCAGAGTTAGGGACAGCCTCAAGGGGGATGGCTACACCTTC
TRBV2	.	TRBJ1-2	.	CASSAGTSDYGYTF	TGTGCCAGCAGCGCCGGGACATCCGACTATGGCTACACCTTC
TRBV6-5	.	TRBJ2-6	.	CASSSGFGANGLTF	TGTGCCAGCAGCTCAGGGTTTGGGGCCAACGGCCTGACTTTC
TRBV7-6	.	TRBJ2-5	TRBD2	CASSFQRAGVETQYF	TGTGCCAGCAGCTTCCAAAGAGCGGGGGTGGAGACCCAGTACTTC
TRBV6-5	.	TRBJ1-2	TRBD1	CASGGQQYGYTF	TGTGCCAGCGGGGGACAGCAATATGGCTACACCTTC
TRBV6-5	.	TRBJ1-2	.	CASRGGVGNPQGYTF	TGTGCCAGCAGGGGGGGGGTAGGAAACCCTCAAGGCTACACCTTC
TRBV6-5	.	TRBJ1-1	.	CASSYGGGGTEAFF	TGTGCCAGCAGTTACGGAGGGGGGGGAACTGAAGCTTTCTTT
TRBV2	.	TRBJ1-5	TRBD1	CASTMGQGGQPQHF	TGTGCCAGCACGATGGGACAGGGGGGACAGCCCCAGCATTTT
TRBV2	.	TRBJ1-2	TRBD1	CASSPGDSYGYTF	TGTGCCAGCAGCCCCGGGGACAGCTATGGCTACACCTTC
TRBV27	.	TRBJ1-1	.	CASSLYRERTEAFF	TGTGCCAGCAGTTTATACAGGGAACGGACTGAAGCTTTCTTT
TRBV5-1	.	TRBJ1-3	.	CASSTLTGYWDSGGNTIYF	TGCGCCAGCAGCACGCTAACAGGGTACTGGGATAGTGGTGGAAACACCATATATTTT
TRBV5-1	.	TRBJ2-5	TRBD2	CASSLGTSQETQYF	TGCGCCAGCAGCTTAGGGACTAGCCAAGAGACCCAGTACTTC
TRBV7-9	few	TRBJ1-1	.	CASLPGTSNTEAFF	TGTGCCAGCTTACCCGGGACATCGAACACTGAAGCTTTCTTT
TRBV6-6	few	TRBJ1-2	TRBD1	CASSHTGGRGYTF	TGTGCCAGCAGTCACACAGGGGGTAGGGGCTACACCTTC
TRBV9	.	TRBJ2-1	TRBD2	CASSVGTSGGGGHNEQFF	TGTGCCAGCAGCGTAGGGACTAGCGGGGGTGGGGGGCACAATGAGCAGTTCTTC
TRBV6-1	.	TRBJ2-1	TRBD2	CASSRTSAGEQFF	TGTGCCAGCAGTCGGACTAGCGCTGGTGAGCAGTTCTTC
TRBV7-8	few	TRBJ2-3	TRBD2	CASSLGLAGGHGTDTQYF	TGTGCCAGCAGCTTAGGGCTAGCGGGGGGGCATGGCACAGATACGCAGTATTTT
TRBV7-9	few	TRBJ2-2	.	CASSSSSTGELFF	TGTGCCAGCAGCTCGTCGTCCACCGGGGAGCTGTTTTTT
TRBV2	.	TRBJ1-6	TRBD1	CAKGTVDNSPLHF	TGTGCCAAAGGGACAGTTGATAATTCACCCCTCCACTTT
TRBV18	.	TRBJ2-2	TRBD2	CASSPPGTRPGTGELFF	TGTGCCAGCTCACCACCCGGGACTAGGCCTGGGACCGGGGAGCTGTTTTTT
TRBV27	.	TRBJ2-1	.	CASSLFRAEYNEQFF	TGTGCCAGCAGTTTATTCAGAGCGGAGTACAATGAGCAGTTCTTC
TRBV10-3	.	TRBJ2-3	TRBD1	CAISGDPQGASDTQYF	TGTGCCATCAGTGGCGATCCACAGGGGGCGTCAGATACGCAGTATTTT
TRBV6-5	.	TRBJ2-7	.	CASSPQSGELEQYF	TGTGCCAGCAGTCCGCAATCGGGTGAACTCGAGCAGTACTTC
TRBV4-1	.	TRBJ2-1	TRBD2	CASSQGTSGGLYNEQFF	TGCGCCAGCAGCCAAGGGACCAGCGGGGGTCTATACAATGAGCAGTTCTTC
TRBV2	.	TRBJ2-7	TRBD2	CASSSSGGEHYEQYF	TGTGCCAGCAGTTCTAGCGGCGGGGAACACTACGAGCAGTACTTC
TRBV6-1	.	TRBJ1-2	.	CASSELMKSHGYTF	TGTGCCAGCAGTGAATTAATGAAGAGTCATGGCTACACCTTC
TRBV5-4	.	TRBJ2-1	TRBD2	CASSPSGSTYNEQFF	TGTGCCAGCAGCCCTAGCGGGAGCACCTACAATGAGCAGTTCTTC
TRBV6-5	.	TRBJ1-1	.	CASSYGTQNTEAFF	TGTGCCAGCAGTTACGGGACACAGAACACTGAAGCTTTCTTT
TRBV6-5	.	TRBJ2-7	TRBD2	CASSWGGDEQYF	TGTGCCAGCAGTTGGGGGGGGGACGAGCAGTACTTC
TRBV19	.	TRBJ1-4	TRBD1	CASSMDRGLNSEKLFF	TGTGCCAGTAGTATGGACAGGGGGCTAAATAGTGAAAAACTGTTTTTT
TRBV29-1	.	TRBJ1-1	TRBD1	CSVSNRQGAEAFF	TGCAGCGTTTCGAACAGACAGGGAGCTGAAGCTTTCTTT
TRBV6-6	.	TRBJ1-1	.	CASFRGSSNTEAFF	TGTGCCAGCTTTAGGGGGTCCTCGAACACTGAAGCTTTCTTT
TRBV5-1	.	TRBJ2-5	TRBD2	CASSVGLAGGLEQYF	TGCGCCAGCAGCGTGGGACTAGCGGGAGGGCTTGAGCAGTACTTC
TRBV29-1	.	TRBJ1-1	TRBD1	CSVWDRGGTEAFF	TGCAGCGTTTGGGACAGGGGAGGGACTGAAGCTTTCTTT
TRBV5-6	.	TRBJ1-2	.	CASSPNPANYGYTF	TGTGCCAGCAGCCCGAACCCAGCGAACTATGGCTACACCTTC
TRBV5-1	.	TRBJ1-2	TRBD1	CASSYGGQGNYGYTF	TGCGCCAGCAGCTACGGCGGACAGGGTAACTATGGCTACACCTTC
TRBV6-1	.	TRBJ1-2	TRBD1	CASRLGQGDGYTF	TGTGCCAGCAGGCTGGGACAGGGTGATGGCTACACCTTC
TRBV5-6	.	TRBJ1-6	.	CASSLWGDSPLHF	TGTGCCAGCAGCTTGTGGGGGGATTCACCCCTCCACTTT
TRBV14	.	TRBJ2-7	.	CASSQENHDVTPYSYEQYF	TGTGCCAGCAGCCAAGAAAACCACGACGTGACTCCTTATTCCTACGAGCAGTACTTC
TRBV5-1	.	TRBJ2-3	.	CASSLERVTDTQYF	TGCGCCAGCAGCTTGGAGCGGGTGACAGATACGCAGTATTTT
TRBV19	.	TRBJ1-1	TRBD1	CASRVGGQGNTEAFF	TGTGCCAGTAGGGTTGGGGGACAGGGGAACACTGAAGCTTTCTTT
TRBV6-5	.	TRBJ2-7	TRBD1	CASSYRDRAYEQYF	TGTGCCAGCAGTTACCGGGACAGGGCCTACGAGCAGTACTTC
TRBV5-1	.	TRBJ2-5	.	CASNQNQYF	TGCGCCAGCAACCAGAACCAGTACTTC
TRBV7-2	.	TRBJ2-7	.	CASSSRVSYEQYF	TGTGCCAGCAGCTCCCGGGTCTCCTACGAGCAGTACTTC
TRBV6-1	.	TRBJ2-5	.	CASSLQGWETQYF	TGTGCCAGCAGTTTACAGGGTTGGGAGACCCAGTACTTC
TRBV6-1	.	TRBJ1-3	TRBD1	CASRSTGATGNTIYF	TGTGCCAGCAGGTCGACAGGGGCTACCGGAAACACCATATATTTT
TRBV9	.	TRBJ2-5	TRBD2	CASSVGSGGETQYF	TGTGCCAGCAGCGTAGGGTCGGGGGGGGAGACCCAGTACTTC
TRBV7-9	few	TRBJ2-7	.	CASSLRVSGKVKQYF	TGTGCCAGCAGCTTAAGGGTTAGCGGAAAAGTCAAGCAGTACTTC
TRBV18	.	TRBJ1-2	TRBD1	CASSPDRGQGGYGYTF	TGTGCCAGCTCACCGGACCGGGGACAGGGCGGCTATGGCTACACCTTC
TRBV5-4	.	TRBJ1-4	TRBD1	CASSLEGARNEKLFF	TGTGCCAGCAGCTTGGAGGGGGCCCGTAATGAAAAACTGTTTTTT
TRBV19	.	TRBJ2-7	.	CASSISDSPYEQYF	TGTGCCAGTAGTATCTCTGACAGCCCCTACGAGCAGTACTTC